This T cell receptor (beta chain) was profiled in a study of tumor-infiltrating lymphocytes in primary liver carcinoma. As for the study in general: Sample yields, roughly 3.65 to 8 million productive TCRbeta reads, were similar across the tissue types.

The input was approximately 500 ng total RNA; TCR beta cDNA was made from it with a constant-region primer. Slightly modified ARM-PCR, run as three nested multiplex PCR rounds, produced the TCR beta libraries. The study ran its first two PCR rounds for roughly 9 cycles each, using TRBV1-TRBV30 forward primers and a C-beta reverse primer. TCRdb passed the multiplex PCR reads through MiXCR, listing each CDR3 protein once. The sample holds more than 40,000 distinct CDR3 sequences; less than 75% are singletons and the top ten take less than 30%. RNA and DNA were co-extracted from about 20-30 mg of unsorted bulk tissue. V was cut by 8 bases and J by 3 bases, with 13 bases left in between. The CDR3 spans 13 residues.

The receptor was isolated from a man aged 35 to 55 with primary liver carcinoma and hepatitis B virus infection. This chain links TRBV12-3 or TRBV12-4 with TRBJ2-5; D not certain. Material for sequencing was liver tumor tissue from sampling region 5. As to subset: tumor region T5, tumor centre. CDR3 sequence: CASGRTTKETQYF. CDR3 nucleotide sequence: TGTGCCAGCGGCCGCACTACAAAAGAGACCCAGTACTTC.